The TCR beta chain described here comes from a study of identical twins' blood T cells. Study conclusions and caveats: Abundant TCRbeta CDR3s overlapped more between twins than with unrelated donors.

The V segment lost 3 bases and the J segment 6 bases; nucleotides outside the gene matches: 6. The CDR3 has 15 residues. Germline CDR1 is MDHEN and CDR2 is SYDVKM. Three pairs of healthy female monozygous twins were the donors. Both ends of each TCR cDNA library bore sample-specific barcodes. TCRdb fed the 5' RACE reads into MiXCR, producing one record per CDR3 protein. Of 300,000 to 450,000 distinct CDR3 sequences in the sample, under 30% were seen once. This clonotype has ten or more counts. Its cognate antigen is unknown. The chain combines TRBV28 with TRBJ2-3; 10 nucleotides agree with TRBD2. The origin of this receptor is a woman between 18 and 49 years old in good health. The source material was PBMCs. The CDR3 sequence is CASSLLAGERDTQYF. The CDR3 DNA reads TGTGCCAGCAGTTTGCTAGCGGGGGAGCGGGATACGCAGTATTTT.